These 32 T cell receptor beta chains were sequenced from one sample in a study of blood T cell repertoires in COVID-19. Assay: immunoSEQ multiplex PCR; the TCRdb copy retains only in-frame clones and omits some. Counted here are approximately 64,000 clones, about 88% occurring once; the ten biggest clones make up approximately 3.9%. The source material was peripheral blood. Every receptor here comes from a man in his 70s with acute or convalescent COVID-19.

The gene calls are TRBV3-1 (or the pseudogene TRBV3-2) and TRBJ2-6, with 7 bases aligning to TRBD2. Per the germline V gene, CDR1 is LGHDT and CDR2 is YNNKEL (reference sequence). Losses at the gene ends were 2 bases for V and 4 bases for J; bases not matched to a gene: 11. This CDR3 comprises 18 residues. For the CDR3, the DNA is TGTGCCAGCAGCCAAATAGCGGGTTCTCTGACCGGGGCCAACGTCCTGACTTTC. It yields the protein CASSQIAGSLTGANVLTF.

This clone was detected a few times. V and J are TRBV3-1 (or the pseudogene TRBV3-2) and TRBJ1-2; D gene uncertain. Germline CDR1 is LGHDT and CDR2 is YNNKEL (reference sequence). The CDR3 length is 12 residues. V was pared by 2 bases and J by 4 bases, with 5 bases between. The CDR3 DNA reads TGTGCCAGCAGCCAATCCGTCTATGGCTACACCTTC. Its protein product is CASSQSVYGYTF.

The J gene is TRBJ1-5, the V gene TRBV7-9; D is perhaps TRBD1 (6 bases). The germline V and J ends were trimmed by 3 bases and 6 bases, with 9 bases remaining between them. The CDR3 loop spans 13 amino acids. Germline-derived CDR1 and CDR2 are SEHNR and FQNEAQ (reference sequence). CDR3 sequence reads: CASSLGAAQPQHF. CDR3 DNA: TGTGCCAGCAGCTTGGGGGCGGCTCAGCCCCAGCATTTT.

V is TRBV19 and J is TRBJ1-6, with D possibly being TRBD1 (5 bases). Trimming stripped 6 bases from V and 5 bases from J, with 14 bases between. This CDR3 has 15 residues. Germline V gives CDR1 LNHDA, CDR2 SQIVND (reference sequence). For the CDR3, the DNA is TGTGCCAGTAGGGGGGGTGTGGGACATAATTCACCCCTCCACTTT. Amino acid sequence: CASRGGVGHNSPLHF. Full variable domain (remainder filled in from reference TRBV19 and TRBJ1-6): DGGITQSPKYLFRKEGQNVTLSCEQNLNHDAMYWYRQDPGQGLRLIYYSQIVNDFQKGDIAEGYSVSREKKESFPLTVTSAQKNPTAFYLCASRGGVGHNSPLHFGNGTRLTVT.

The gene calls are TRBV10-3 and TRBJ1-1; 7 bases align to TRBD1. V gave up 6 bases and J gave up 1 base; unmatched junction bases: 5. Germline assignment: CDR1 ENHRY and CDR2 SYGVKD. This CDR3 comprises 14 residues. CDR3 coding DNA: TGTGCCATCAGCCAGGGACAGCAGAACACTGAAGCTTTCTTT. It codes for CAISQGQQNTEAFF.

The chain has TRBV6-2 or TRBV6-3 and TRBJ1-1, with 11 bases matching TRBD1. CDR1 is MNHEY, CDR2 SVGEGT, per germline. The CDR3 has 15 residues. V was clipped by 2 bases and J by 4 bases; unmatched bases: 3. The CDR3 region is CASSYGGTGGTEAFF. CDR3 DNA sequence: TGTGCCAGCAGTTACGGAGGGACAGGGGGCACTGAAGCTTTCTTT.

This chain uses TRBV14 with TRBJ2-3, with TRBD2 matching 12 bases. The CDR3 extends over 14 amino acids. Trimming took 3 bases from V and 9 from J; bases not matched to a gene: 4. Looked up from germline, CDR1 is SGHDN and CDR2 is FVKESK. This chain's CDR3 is CASSHTGTSGTQYF. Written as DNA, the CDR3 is TGTGCCAGCAGCCACACCGGGACTAGCGGGACGCAGTATTTT. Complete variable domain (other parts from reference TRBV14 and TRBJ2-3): EAGVTQFPSHSVIEKGQTVTLRCDPISGHDNLYWYRRVMGKEIKFLLHFVKESKQDESGMPNNRFLAERTGGTYSTLKVQPAELEDSGVYFCASSHTGTSGTQYFGPGTRLTVL.

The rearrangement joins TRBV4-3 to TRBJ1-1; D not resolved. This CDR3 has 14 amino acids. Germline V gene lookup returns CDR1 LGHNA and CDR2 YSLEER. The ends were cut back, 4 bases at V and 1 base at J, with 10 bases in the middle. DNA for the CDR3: TGCGCCAGCAGCCTTGGAGGACGGAACACTGAAGCTTTCTTT. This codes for CASSLGGRNTEAFF.

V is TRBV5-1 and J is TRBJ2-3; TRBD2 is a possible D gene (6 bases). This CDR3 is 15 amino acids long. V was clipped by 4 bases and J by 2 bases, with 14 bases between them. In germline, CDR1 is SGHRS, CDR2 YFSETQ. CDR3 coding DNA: TGCGCCAGCAGCCCCCCCGGGAGCAACACAGATACGCAGTATTTT. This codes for CASSPPGSNTDTQYF.

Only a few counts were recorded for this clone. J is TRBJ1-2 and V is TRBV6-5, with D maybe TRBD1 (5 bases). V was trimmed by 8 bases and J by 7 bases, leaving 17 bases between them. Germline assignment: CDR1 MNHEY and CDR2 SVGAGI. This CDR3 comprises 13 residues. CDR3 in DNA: TGTGCCAGCTCCGGACGGGGGTCGGCTGGCTACACCTTC. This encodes CASSGRGSAGYTF.

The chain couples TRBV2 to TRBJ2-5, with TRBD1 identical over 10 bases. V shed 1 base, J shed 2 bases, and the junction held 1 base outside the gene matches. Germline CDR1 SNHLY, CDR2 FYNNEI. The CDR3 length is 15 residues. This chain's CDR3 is CASSEVDRGQETQYF. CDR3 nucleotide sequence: TGTGCCAGCAGTGAAGTGGACAGGGGGCAAGAGACCCAGTACTTC. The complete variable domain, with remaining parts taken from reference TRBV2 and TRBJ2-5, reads EPEVTQTPSHQVTQMGQEVILRCVPISNHLYFYWYRQILGQKVEFLVSFYNNEISEKSEIFDDQFSVERPDGSNFTLKIRSTKLEDSAMYFCASSEVDRGQETQYFGPGTRLLVL.

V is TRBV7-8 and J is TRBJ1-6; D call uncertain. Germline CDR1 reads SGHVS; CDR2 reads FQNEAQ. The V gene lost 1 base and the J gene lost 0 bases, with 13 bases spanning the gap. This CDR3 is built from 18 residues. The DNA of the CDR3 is TGTGCCAGCAGCTTAGGAGGGCTTTTAAGCTCCTATAATTCACCCCTCCACTTT. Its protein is CASSLGGLLSSYNSPLHF.

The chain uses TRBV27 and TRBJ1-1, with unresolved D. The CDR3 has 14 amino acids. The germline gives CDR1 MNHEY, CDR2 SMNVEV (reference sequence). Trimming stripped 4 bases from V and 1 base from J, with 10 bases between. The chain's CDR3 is CASSSPERNTEAFF. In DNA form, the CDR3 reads TGTGCCAGCAGTTCCCCTGAGAGGAACACTGAAGCTTTCTTT.

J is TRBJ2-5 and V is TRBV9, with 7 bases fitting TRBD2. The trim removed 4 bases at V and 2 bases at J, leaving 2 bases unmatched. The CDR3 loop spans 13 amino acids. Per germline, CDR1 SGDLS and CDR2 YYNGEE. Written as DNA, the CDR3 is TGTGCCAGCAGCATGCGGGGGCAAGAGACCCAGTACTTC. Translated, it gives CASSMRGQETQYF. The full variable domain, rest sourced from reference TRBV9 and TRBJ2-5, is DSGVTQTPKHLITATGQRVTLRCSPRSGDLSVYWYQQSLDQGLQFLIQYYNGEERAKGNILERFSAQQFPDLHSELNLSSLELGDSALYFCASSMRGQETQYFGPGTRLLVL.

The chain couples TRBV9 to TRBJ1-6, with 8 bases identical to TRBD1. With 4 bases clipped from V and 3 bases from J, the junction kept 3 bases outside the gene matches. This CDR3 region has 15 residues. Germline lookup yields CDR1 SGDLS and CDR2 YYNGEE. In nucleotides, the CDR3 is TGTGCCAGCAGCTCGACAGGGGTCTATAATTCACCCCTCCACTTT. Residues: CASSSTGVYNSPLHF.

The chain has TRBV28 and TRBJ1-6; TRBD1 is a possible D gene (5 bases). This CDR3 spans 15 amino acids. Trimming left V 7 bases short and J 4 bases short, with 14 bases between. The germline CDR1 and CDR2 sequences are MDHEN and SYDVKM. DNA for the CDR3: TGTGCCAGCACCTCTATGGGGGGGTATAATTCACCCCTCCACTTT. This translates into CASTSMGGYNSPLHF. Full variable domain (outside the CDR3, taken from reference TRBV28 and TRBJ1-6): DVKVTQSSRYLVKRTGEKVFLECVQDMDHENMFWYRQDPGLGLRLIYFSYDVKMKEKGDIPEGYSVSREKKERFSLILESASTNQTSMYLCASTSMGGYNSPLHFGNGTRLTVT.

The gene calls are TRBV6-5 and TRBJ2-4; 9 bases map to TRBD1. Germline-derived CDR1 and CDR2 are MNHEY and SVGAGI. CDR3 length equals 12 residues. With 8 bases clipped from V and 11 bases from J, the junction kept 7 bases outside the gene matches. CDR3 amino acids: CASGTGGLFQYF. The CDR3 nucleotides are TGTGCCAGCGGAACAGGGGGCCTATTTCAGTACTTC.

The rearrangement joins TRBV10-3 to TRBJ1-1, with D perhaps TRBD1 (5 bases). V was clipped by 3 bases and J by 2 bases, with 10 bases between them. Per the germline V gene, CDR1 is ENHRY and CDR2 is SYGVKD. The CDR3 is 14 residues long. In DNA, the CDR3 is TGTGCCATCAGTGATAGCACAGGTAACACTGAAGCTTTCTTT. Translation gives CAISDSTGNTEAFF.

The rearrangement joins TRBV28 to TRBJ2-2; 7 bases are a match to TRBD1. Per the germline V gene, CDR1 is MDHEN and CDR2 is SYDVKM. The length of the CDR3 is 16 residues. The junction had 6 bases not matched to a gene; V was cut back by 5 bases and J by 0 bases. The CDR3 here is CASSHIQGANTGELFF. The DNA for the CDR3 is TGTGCCAGCAGTCACATTCAGGGGGCGAACACCGGGGAGCTGTTTTTT.

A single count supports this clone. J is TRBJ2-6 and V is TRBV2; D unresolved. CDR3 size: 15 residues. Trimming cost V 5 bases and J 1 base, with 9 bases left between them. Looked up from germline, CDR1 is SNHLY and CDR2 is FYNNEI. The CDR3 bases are TGTGCCAGCAGTCAGGAACAATCTGGGGCCAACGTCCTGACTTTC. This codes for CASSQEQSGANVLTF.

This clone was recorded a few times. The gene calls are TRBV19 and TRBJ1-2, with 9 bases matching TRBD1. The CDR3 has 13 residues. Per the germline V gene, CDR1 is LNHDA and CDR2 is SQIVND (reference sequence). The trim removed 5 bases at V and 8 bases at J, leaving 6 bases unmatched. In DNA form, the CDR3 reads TGTGCCAGTAGTCCACGGACAGGGGAAGGCTACACCTTC. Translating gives CASSPRTGEGYTF.

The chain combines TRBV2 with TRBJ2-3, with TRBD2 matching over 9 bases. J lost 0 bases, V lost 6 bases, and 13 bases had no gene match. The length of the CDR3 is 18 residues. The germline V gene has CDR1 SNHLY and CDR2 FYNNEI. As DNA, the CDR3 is TGTGCCAGCAGGACCGGGACTAGCAACTTATATAGCACAGATACGCAGTATTTT. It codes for CASRTGTSNLYSTDTQYF.

The CDR3 nucleotides read TGTGCCTGGAGTATACAGGGGTCTGTAGGCTACACCTTC. Its protein product is CAWSIQGSVGYTF. This sequence joins TRBV30 and TRBJ1-2, with 7 bases that match TRBD1. Germline V gene data show CDR1 as GTSNPN and CDR2 as SVGIG (reference sequence). V gave up 2 bases and J gave up 8 bases; unmatched junction bases: 8. This CDR3 is built from 13 residues.

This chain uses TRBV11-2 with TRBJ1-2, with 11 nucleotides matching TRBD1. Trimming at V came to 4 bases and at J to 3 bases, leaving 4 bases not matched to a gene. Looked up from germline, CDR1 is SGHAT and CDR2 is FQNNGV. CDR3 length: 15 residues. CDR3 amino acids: CASSSGTGGYYGYTF. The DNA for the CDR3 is TGTGCCAGCAGCTCAGGGACAGGGGGGTACTATGGCTACACCTTC.

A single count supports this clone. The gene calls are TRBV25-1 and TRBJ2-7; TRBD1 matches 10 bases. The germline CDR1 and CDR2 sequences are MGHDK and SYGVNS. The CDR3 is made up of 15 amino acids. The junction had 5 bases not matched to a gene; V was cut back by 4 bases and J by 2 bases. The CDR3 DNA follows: TGTGCCAGCAGTGCAGACAGGGGGCAGCCCTACGAGCAGTACTTC. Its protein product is CASSADRGQPYEQYF.

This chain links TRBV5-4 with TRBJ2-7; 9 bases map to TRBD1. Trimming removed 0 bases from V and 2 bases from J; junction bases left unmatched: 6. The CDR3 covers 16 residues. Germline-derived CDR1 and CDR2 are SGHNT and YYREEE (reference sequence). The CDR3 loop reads CASSLARTGDAYEQYF. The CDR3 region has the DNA TGTGCCAGCAGCTTGGCCCGGACAGGGGACGCCTACGAGCAGTACTTC.

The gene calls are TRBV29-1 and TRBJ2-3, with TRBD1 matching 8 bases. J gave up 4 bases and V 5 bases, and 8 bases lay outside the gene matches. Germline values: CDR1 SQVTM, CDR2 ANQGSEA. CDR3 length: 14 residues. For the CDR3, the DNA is TGCAGCGTTCGACAGGGGTTCAGTCCAGATACGCAGTATTTT. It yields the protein CSVRQGFSPDTQYF.

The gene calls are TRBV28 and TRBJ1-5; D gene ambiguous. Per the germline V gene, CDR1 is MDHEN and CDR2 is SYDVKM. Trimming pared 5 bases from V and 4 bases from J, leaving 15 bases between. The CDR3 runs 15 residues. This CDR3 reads CASSRDDTLNQPQHF. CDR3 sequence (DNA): TGTGCCAGCAGTCGTGATGATACTTTGAATCAGCCCCAGCATTTT.

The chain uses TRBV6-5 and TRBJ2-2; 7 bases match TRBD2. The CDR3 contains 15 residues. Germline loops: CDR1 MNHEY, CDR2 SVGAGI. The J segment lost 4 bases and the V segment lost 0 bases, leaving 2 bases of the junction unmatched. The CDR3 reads CASSYSGGSTGELFF. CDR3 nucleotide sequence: TGTGCCAGCAGTTACTCGGGGGGGTCCACCGGGGAGCTGTTTTTT.

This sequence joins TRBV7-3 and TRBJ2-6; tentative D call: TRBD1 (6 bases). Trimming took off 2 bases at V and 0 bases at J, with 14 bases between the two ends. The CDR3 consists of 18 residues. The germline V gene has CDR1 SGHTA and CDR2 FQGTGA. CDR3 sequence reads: CASSLGDRIFSGANVLTF. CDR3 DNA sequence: TGTGCCAGCAGCTTAGGCGACAGGATTTTCTCTGGGGCCAACGTCCTGACTTTC.

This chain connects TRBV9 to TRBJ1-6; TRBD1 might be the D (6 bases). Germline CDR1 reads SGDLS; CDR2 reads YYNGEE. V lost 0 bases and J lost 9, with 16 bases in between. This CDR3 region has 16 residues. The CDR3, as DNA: TGTGCCAGCAGCGTAGGGGCAGGGGCACTTTCTTCACCCCTCCACTTT. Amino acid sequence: CASSVGAGALSSPLHF.

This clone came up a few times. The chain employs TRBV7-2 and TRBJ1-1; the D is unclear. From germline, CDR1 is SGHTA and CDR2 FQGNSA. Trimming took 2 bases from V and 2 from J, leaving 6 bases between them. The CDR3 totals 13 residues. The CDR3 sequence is CASSLSVNTEAFF. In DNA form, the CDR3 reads TGTGCCAGCAGCTTATCGGTTAACACTGAAGCTTTCTTT. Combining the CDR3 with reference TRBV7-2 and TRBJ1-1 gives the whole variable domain GAGVSQSPSNKVTEKGKDVELRCDPISGHTALYWYRQSLGQGLEFLIYFQGNSAPDKSGLPSDRFSAERTGGSVSTLTIQRTQQEDSAVYLCASSLSVNTEAFFGQGTRLTVV.